This T cell receptor beta chain was sequenced during a study of T cell repertoires in cytomegalovirus infection. For the study at large: Matching HLA type and CMV infection were both indicated by public TCR beta signatures.

About this clonotype itself: Its target is unknown.

The germline V gene has CDR1 SGDLS and CDR2 YYNGEE. The length of the CDR3 is 13 residues. The V gene lost 1 base and the J gene lost 5 bases, with 9 bases spanning the gap. MiXCR, applied by TCRdb to the reads, yields one record per CDR3 protein. Among around 440,000 distinct CDR3 sequences listed, approximately 10% were seen once. Study conclusions and caveats: HLA-C-restricted, CMV-specific TCR beta clonotypes were dominant ex vivo. Identification of carriers of CMV plus the relevant HLA was achieved through cumulative public TCR beta family frequency.

The source material was PBMCs. The chain uses TRBV9 and TRBJ1-1; D call uncertain. The clonotype originates from a human donor in good health (CMV status not recorded). Some clones in this sample may be carry-over from other donors' samples. This CDR3 reads CASSVRGSTEAFF. The CDR3 DNA follows: TGTGCCAGCAGCGTACGGGGAAGTACTGAAGCTTTCTTT.